A selection of T cell receptor beta chains follows, all from one sample in a study of CD8 T cells in Susac syndrome. In TCRdb, the immunoSEQ multiplex PCR reads were re-called with MiXCR into one record per CDR3 protein. This table holds about 200,000 distinct CDR3 sequences, more than 90% found once. The sequenced sample was CD4+ T cells from PBMCs. The receptors were sampled from a human donor with multiple sclerosis. The CDR3 runs from the conserved cysteine through the conserved F or W. D genes are given only for firm matches. Clone size is given for some rows only: seen once, a few or many times, or a class if the clone is expanded.

V	D	size	J	DNA	CDR3
TRBV6-2/TRBV6-3	-	-	TRBJ2-1	TGTGCCAGCACTTTCAGGGTCTCATCCTACAATGAGCAGTTCTTC	CASTFRVSSYNEQFF
TRBV12-3/TRBV12-4	TRBD2	once	TRBJ2-1	TGTGCCAGCAGTTTTGGGACTAGGAGGGTTGAGCAGTTCTTC	CASSFGTRRVEQFF
TRBV4-1	-	few	TRBJ2-2	TGCGCCAGCAGCCGCCCGGCACAGGGAAGGCCAACCGGGGAGCTGTTTTTT	CASSRPAQGRPTGELFF
TRBV5-4	-	-	TRBJ2-7	TGTGCCAGCAGCTTGAGGGTGGGTTACGAGCAGTACTTC	CASSLRVGYEQYF
TRBV30	-	-	TRBJ2-2	TGTGCCTGGAGCCCACTCCGACCGTGGGGGACCGGGGAGCTGTTTTTT	CAWSPLRPWGTGELFF
TRBV7-9	-	-	TRBJ2-7	TGTGCCAGCAGCCTCTCTTCTTCCTACGAGCAGTACTTC	CASSLSSSYEQYF
TRBV29-1	TRBD2	-	TRBJ2-1	TGCAGCGTTGAAAGACTAGCGGGAGGGGGACTTGAGCAGTTCTTC	CSVERLAGGGLEQFF
TRBV5-4	TRBD2	-	TRBJ2-1	TGTGCCAGCAGACTAGCGACCTACAATGAGCAGTTCTTC	CASRLATYNEQFF
TRBV11-1	TRBD2	-	TRBJ2-1	TGTGCCAGCAGCTCCCCCGGGACTAGCGGGGGGACCGCTTCCTACAATGAGCAGTTCTTC	CASSSPGTSGGTASYNEQFF
TRBV9	TRBD2	-	TRBJ2-1	TGTGCCAGCAGCGTAACGGGACTAGCGGGAGGGAATGAGCAGTTCTTC	CASSVTGLAGGNEQFF
TRBV20-1	-	-	TRBJ2-5	TGCAGTGCTAGTTTTCGGGGTACAGAGACCCAGTACTTC	CSASFRGTETQYF
TRBV14	TRBD2	-	TRBJ2-5	TGTGCCAGCAGCCCCCTGCGGGGGGGGGAGACCCAGTACTTC	CASSPLRGGETQYF
TRBV6-5	-	-	TRBJ2-1	TGTGCCAGCAGTTCCTTTCTCCACGGGGGTCAGAACAATGAGCAGTTCTTC	CASSSFLHGGQNNEQFF
TRBV20-1	-	-	TRBJ2-3	TGCAGTGCTAGGAGGACGGATACGCAGTATTTT	CSARRTDTQYF
TRBV15	-	-	TRBJ2-5	TGTGCCACCAGCAGGGAAACCGGTGAGACCCAGTACTTC	CATSRETGETQYF
TRBV19	-	-	TRBJ2-3	TGTGCCAGTAGTAAAGGGGGGACCACTGGGGATACGCAGTATTTT	CASSKGGTTGDTQYF
TRBV18	-	-	TRBJ2-5	TGTGCCAGCTCACCACTTTACCTGCAAGAGACCCAGTACTTC	CASSPLYLQETQYF
TRBV3-1	TRBD1	-	TRBJ2-5	TGTGCCAGCAGCCAAGGGACAGGGCGGCAGACCCAGTACTTC	CASSQGTGRQTQYF
TRBV3-1	-	-	TRBJ2-1	TGTGCCAGCAGCCAAGAACCGGGACCCCATTCGGATGAGCAGTTCTTC	CASSQEPGPHSDEQFF
TRBV30	-	-	TRBJ1-1	TGTGCCTGGAGTGTAGGGGACGTGGCTGAAGCTTTCTTT	CAWSVGDVAEAFF
TRBV5-1	TRBD2	-	TRBJ2-1	TGCGCCAGCAGCTTGAGTAGCGGGAATTTCGATGAGCAGTTCTTC	CASSLSSGNFDEQFF
TRBV2	-	-	TRBJ2-7	TGTGCCAGCAGTGAATTGGGTTCGACCCACGAGCAGTACTTC	CASSELGSTHEQYF
TRBV11-3	-	once	TRBJ2-1	TGTGCCAGCAGTCATAGCAGGGCCAATGAGCAGTTCTTC	CASSHSRANEQFF
TRBV27	-	-	TRBJ2-5	TGTGCCAGCAGTTTATCCAGTGAAGAGACCCAGTACTTC	CASSLSSEETQYF
TRBV3-1	TRBD1	-	TRBJ2-7	TGTGCCAGCAGCTCCCGGGACAGGGGCTACGAGCAGTACTTC	CASSSRDRGYEQYF
TRBV30	TRBD1	-	TRBJ1-6	TGTGCTGCGGACAGGGGAGTTGGATCACCCCTCCACTTT	CAADRGVGSPLHF
TRBV20-1	TRBD2	-	TRBJ2-1	TGCAGTGCTATCGTAGCGGGGTACAATGAGCAGTTCTTC	CSAIVAGYNEQFF
TRBV19	-	-	TRBJ1-2	TGTGCCAGCCGCAATAACAGGGTTGGCTACACCTTC	CASRNNRVGYTF
TRBV24-1	TRBD2	-	TRBJ2-3	TGTGCCACCAGTGACCGAGCTAGCGGGAGTGGGACAGATACGCAGTATTTT	CATSDRASGSGTDTQYF
TRBV15	TRBD2	-	TRBJ2-3	TGTGCCACCAGCAGAGTGGGTAGCGGGAGCACAGATACGCAGTATTTT	CATSRVGSGSTDTQYF
TRBV20-1	-	-	TRBJ1-1	TGCAGTGCCCCTGGACTTGGGAACACTGAAGCTTTCTTT	CSAPGLGNTEAFF
TRBV20-1	TRBD2	-	TRBJ2-5	TGCAGTGCTGCCTTAACGGGGGGACAAGAGACCCAGTACTTC	CSAALTGGQETQYF
TRBV5-4	-	once	TRBJ1-2	TGTGCCAGCAGCTTGAATCGGGATTCCTATGGCTACACCTTC	CASSLNRDSYGYTF
TRBV29-1	TRBD2	-	TRBJ2-5	TGCAGCACCCGACTAGCTCGGTATGAGACCCAGTACTTC	CSTRLARYETQYF
TRBV19	-	-	TRBJ2-6	TGTGCCAGTATCGGCCTAAGCTCTGGGGCCAACGTCCTGACTTTC	CASIGLSSGANVLTF
TRBV14	-	-	TRBJ2-7	TGTGCCAGCAGCCAAGATTCGTGGGCCACCGCTGCTAGCTTC	CASSQDSWATAASF
TRBV5-6	-	-	TRBJ1-4	TGTGCCAGCAGCTTGTTTCTTGCAACTAATGAAAAACTGTTTTTT	CASSLFLATNEKLFF
TRBV20-1	-	-	TRBJ1-5	TGCAGTGCCCTGACAGGTTATCAGCCCCAGCATTTT	CSALTGYQPQHF
TRBV5-1	-	once	TRBJ2-7	TGCGCCAGCAGCTTGACTTTCTACGAGCAGTACTTC	CASSLTFYEQYF
TRBV5-1	-	-	TRBJ2-3	TGCGCCAGCAGCTTGGCCAGAGGACTAAGCACAGATACGCAGTATTTT	CASSLARGLSTDTQYF
TRBV2	-	-	TRBJ1-5	TGTGCCAGCAGTGACATAAATAGCAATCAGCCCCAGCATTTT	CASSDINSNQPQHF
TRBV24-1	-	-	TRBJ2-2	TGTGCCACCAGTGATGCCGCCTACACCGGGGAGCTGTTTTTT	CATSDAAYTGELFF
TRBV2	-	-	TRBJ2-2	TGTGCCAGCAGTGCCGGAGGGACCAACACCGGGGAGCTGTTTTTT	CASSAGGTNTGELFF
TRBV24-1	-	-	TRBJ2-1	TGTGCCACCAGTGCATCCCTAGGCCCAGCCTACAATGAGCAGTTCTTC	CATSASLGPAYNEQFF
TRBV29-1	TRBD2	-	TRBJ2-1	TGCAGCGTTCCTAGCGGGAGGACCGGCGAGCAGTTCTTC	CSVPSGRTGEQFF
TRBV7-2	-	-	TRBJ2-2	TGTGCCAGCAGCTTAGCTCGTCCTCCGGAGCTGTTTTTT	CASSLARPPELFF
TRBV20-1	-	-	TRBJ2-7	TGCAGTGCCATAAGAAGCTACGAGCAGTACTTC	CSAIRSYEQYF
TRBV30	TRBD1	-	TRBJ2-3	TGTGCCTGGAGTCTAGGGCCGGGACAGAGCACAGATACGCAGTATTTT	CAWSLGPGQSTDTQYF
TRBV12-3/TRBV12-4	TRBD1	-	TRBJ2-7	TGTGCCAGCAGCCAGGGACAGGACGGGGACGAGCAGTACTTC	CASSQGQDGDEQYF
TRBV6-5	-	-	TRBJ1-2	TGTGCCAGCAGTGGATCTAACTATGGCTACACCTTC	CASSGSNYGYTF
TRBV7-2	TRBD2	-	TRBJ2-1	TGTGCCAGCAGCCGGACTAGCGGGAGAGGAAATGAGCAGTTCTTC	CASSRTSGRGNEQFF
TRBV7-9	-	-	TRBJ2-2	TGTGCCAGCAGCTTAGTTCCTCGGAACACCGGGGAGCTGTTTTTT	CASSLVPRNTGELFF
TRBV29-1	-	-	TRBJ1-1	TGCAGCGTTGTCCGGTCCACTGAAGCTTTCTTT	CSVVRSTEAFF
TRBV7-2	-	-	TRBJ2-7	TGTGCCAGCAGTTCCAGGGCCCAGCTAATCTACGAGCAGTACTTC	CASSSRAQLIYEQYF
TRBV12-3/TRBV12-4	-	-	TRBJ1-5	TGTGCCAGCAGTTTCTACGTGACCGGCAATCAGCCCCAGCATTTT	CASSFYVTGNQPQHF
TRBV30	-	once	TRBJ2-1	TGTGCCTGGAGTCGATCCCCGGGGGCGCTCAATGAGCAGTTCTTC	CAWSRSPGALNEQFF
TRBV29-1	-	-	TRBJ1-4	TGCAGCGTTGCCGTGGTTAATGAAAAACTGTTTTTT	CSVAVVNEKLFF
TRBV6-2/TRBV6-3	-	-	TRBJ2-5	TGTGCCAGCAGGCAACCCAGGGGAGGTGAGACCCAGTACTTC	CASRQPRGGETQYF
TRBV5-1	TRBD1	-	TRBJ2-7	TGCGCCAGCAGCCTTCCGGGACAGGGAATTCTGGAGCAGTACTTC	CASSLPGQGILEQYF